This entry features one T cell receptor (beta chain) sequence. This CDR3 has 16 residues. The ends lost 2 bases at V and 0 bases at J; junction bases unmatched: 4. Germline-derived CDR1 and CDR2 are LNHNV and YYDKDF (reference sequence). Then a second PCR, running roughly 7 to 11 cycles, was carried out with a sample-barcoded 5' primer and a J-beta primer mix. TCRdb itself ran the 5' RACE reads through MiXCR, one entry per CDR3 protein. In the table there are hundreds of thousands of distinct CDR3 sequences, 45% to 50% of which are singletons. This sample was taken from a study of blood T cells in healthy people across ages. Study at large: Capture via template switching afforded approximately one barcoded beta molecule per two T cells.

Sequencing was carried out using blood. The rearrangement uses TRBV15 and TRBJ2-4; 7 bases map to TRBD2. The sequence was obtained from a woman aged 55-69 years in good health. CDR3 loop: CATSRREGIAKNIQYF. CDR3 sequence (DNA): TGTGCCACCAGCAGAAGGGAGGGAATAGCCAAAAACATTCAGTACTTC.